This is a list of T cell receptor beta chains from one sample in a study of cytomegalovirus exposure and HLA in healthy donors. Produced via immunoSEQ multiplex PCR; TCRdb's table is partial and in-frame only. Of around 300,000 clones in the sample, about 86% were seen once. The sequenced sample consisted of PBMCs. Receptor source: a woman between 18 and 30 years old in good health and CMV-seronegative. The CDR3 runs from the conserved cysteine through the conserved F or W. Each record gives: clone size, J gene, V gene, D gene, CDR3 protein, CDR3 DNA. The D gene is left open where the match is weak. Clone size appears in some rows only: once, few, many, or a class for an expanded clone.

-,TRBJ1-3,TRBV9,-,CASSPSGSGNTIYF,TGTGCCAGCAGCCCCAGTGGCTCTGGAAACACCATATATTTT
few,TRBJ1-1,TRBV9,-,CASSKTVPIMNTEAFF,TGTGCCAGCAGCAAGACAGTACCTATCATGAACACTGAAGCTTTCTTT
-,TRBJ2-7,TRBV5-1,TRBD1,CASSSGQGVNEQYF,TGCGCCAGCAGCTCAGGACAGGGGGTAAACGAGCAGTACTTC
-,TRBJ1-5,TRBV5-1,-,CASREQGDQPQHF,TGCGCCAGCAGAGAACAGGGAGATCAGCCCCAGCATTTT
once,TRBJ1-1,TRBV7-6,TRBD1,CASSPLGTVNTEAFF,TGTGCCAGCAGCCCCTTGGGGACAGTCAACACTGAAGCTTTCTTT
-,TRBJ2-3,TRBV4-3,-,CASSQVPGAGGVDTQYF,TGCGCCAGCAGCCAAGTACCGGGAGCAGGGGGTGTTGATACGCAGTATTTT
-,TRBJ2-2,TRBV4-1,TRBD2,CASSLLAVSGRSTGELFF,TGCGCCAGCAGCCTCCTGGCAGTTAGCGGGAGAAGCACCGGGGAGCTGTTTTTT
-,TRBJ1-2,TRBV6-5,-,CASRADGGNYGYTF,TGTGCCAGCAGAGCGGACGGAGGGAACTATGGCTACACCTTC
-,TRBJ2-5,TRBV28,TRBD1,CASGTAQETQYF,TGTGCCAGCGGGACAGCCCAAGAGACCCAGTACTTC
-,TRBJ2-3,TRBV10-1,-,CASSEVFQDTQYF,TGCGCCAGCAGTGAGGTGTTTCAGGATACGCAGTATTTT
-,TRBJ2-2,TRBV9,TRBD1,CASSATGTGLRGELFF,TGTGCCAGCAGCGCTACAGGGACAGGCCTTAGGGGGGAGCTGTTTTTT
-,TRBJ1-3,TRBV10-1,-,CASSDGQGNTIYF,TGCGCCAGCAGTGATGGACAGGGAAACACCATATATTTT
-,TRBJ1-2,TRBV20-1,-,CSATHDGYTF,TGCAGTGCTACCCATGATGGCTACACCTTC
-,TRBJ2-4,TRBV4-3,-,CASSQDPTIENIQYF,TGCGCCAGCAGCCAAGATCCTACTATAGAAAACATTCAGTACTTC
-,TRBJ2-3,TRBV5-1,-,CASSFDRSTDTQYF,TGCGCCAGCAGCTTCGACAGGAGCACAGATACGCAGTATTTT
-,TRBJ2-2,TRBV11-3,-,CASSLDPAGSGTGELFF,TGTGCCAGCAGCTTAGACCCAGCTGGCTCGGGGACAGGGGAGCTGTTTTTT
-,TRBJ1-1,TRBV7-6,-,CASSRRGGSTEAFF,TGTGCCAGCAGCCGGCGGGGGGGCAGCACTGAAGCTTTCTTT
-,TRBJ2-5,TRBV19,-,CASSIAETQYF,TGTGCCAGTAGTATAGCGGAGACCCAGTACTTC
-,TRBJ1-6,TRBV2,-,CASSDQGQTNSPLHF,TGTGCCAGCAGTGATCAGGGCCAGACCAATTCACCCCTCCACTTT
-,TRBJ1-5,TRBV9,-,CASSRGGQALNQPQHF,TGTGCCAGCAGCCGGGGGGGGCAGGCCCTCAATCAGCCCCAGCATTTT
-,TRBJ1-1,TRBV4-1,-,CASSHRGKAEAFF,TGCGCCAGCAGCCACCGAGGGAAAGCTGAAGCTTTCTTT
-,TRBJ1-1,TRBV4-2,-,CASSHGRQVSYLNTEAFF,TGTGCCAGCAGCCACGGCCGACAGGTTAGTTATCTAAACACTGAAGCTTTCTTT
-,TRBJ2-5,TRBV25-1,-,CASRRVGIGETQYF,TGTGCCAGCAGGAGGGTCGGTATAGGAGAGACCCAGTACTTC
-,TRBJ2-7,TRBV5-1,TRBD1,CASSYSGTGLFYEQYF,TGCGCCAGCAGCTACTCCGGGACAGGACTATTCTACGAGCAGTACTTC
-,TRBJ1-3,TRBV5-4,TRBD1,CASSRDRDRGLHTIYF,TGTGCCAGCAGCCGTGACCGGGACAGGGGCTTGCACACCATATATTTT
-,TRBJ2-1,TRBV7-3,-,CASSLSEGGPPNEQFF,TGTGCCAGCAGCTTAAGTGAGGGGGGGCCTCCCAATGAGCAGTTCTTC
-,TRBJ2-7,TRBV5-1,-,CASRLGDASYEQYF,TGCGCCAGCAGGCTCGGAGACGCTTCCTACGAGCAGTACTTC
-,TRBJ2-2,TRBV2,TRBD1,CASRKVDRGLTGELFF,TGTGCCAGCAGAAAGGTCGACAGGGGGCTGACCGGGGAGCTGTTTTTT
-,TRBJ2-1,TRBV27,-,CASSLFSYNEQFF,TGTGCCAGCAGTTTATTCAGCTACAATGAGCAGTTCTTC
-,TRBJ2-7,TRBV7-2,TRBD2,CASSLIAGTSPRREQYF,TGTGCCAGCAGCTTAATAGCTGGGACTAGCCCCCGACGGGAGCAGTACTTC
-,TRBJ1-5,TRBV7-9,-,CASSSTSGFRGNQPQHF,TGTGCCAGCAGCTCGACTTCAGGGTTCCGGGGCAATCAGCCCCAGCATTTT
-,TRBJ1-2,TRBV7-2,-,CASNGNYGYTF,TGTGCCAGCAACGGGAACTATGGCTACACCTTC
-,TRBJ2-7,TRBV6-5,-,CASRDSSYEQYF,TGTGCCAGCCGAGACAGTTCCTACGAGCAGTACTTC
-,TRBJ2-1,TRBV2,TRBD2,CASKSGTSPYNEQFF,TGTGCCAGCAAATCCGGGACTAGTCCATACAATGAGCAGTTCTTC
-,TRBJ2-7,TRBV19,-,CASSMTSATLYEQYF,TGTGCCAGTAGTATGACTTCAGCCACTCTCTACGAGCAGTACTTC
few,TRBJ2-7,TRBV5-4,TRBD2,CASSLGTSGYEQYF,TGTGCCAGCAGCTTAGGGACTAGCGGGTACGAGCAGTACTTC
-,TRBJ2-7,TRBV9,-,CASSPRTDSFYEQYF,TGTGCCAGCAGCCCCCGAACGGACAGTTTTTACGAGCAGTACTTC
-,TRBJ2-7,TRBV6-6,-,CASSYSTSDSYEQYF,TGTGCCAGCAGTTACTCTACCAGCGACTCCTACGAGCAGTACTTC
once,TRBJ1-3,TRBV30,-,CAWSPRRHGNTIYF,TGTGCCTGGAGTCCCAGGAGGCACGGAAACACCATATATTTT
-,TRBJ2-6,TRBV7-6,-,CASSLAVGSSGANVLTF,TGTGCCAGCAGCTTAGCCGTGGGCTCCTCTGGGGCCAACGTCCTGACTTTC
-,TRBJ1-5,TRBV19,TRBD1,CASSPRDRHSNQPQHF,TGTGCCAGTAGCCCAAGGGACAGGCATAGCAATCAGCCCCAGCATTTT
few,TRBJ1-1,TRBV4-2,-,CASSQDTWGPEAFF,TGTGCCAGCAGCCAAGATACGTGGGGCCCTGAAGCTTTCTTT
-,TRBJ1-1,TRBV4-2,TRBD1,CASSQVGTAMNTEAFF,TGTGCCAGCAGCCAAGTAGGGACAGCCATGAACACTGAAGCTTTCTTT
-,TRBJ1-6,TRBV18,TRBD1,CASSPKGQGAGSPLHF,TGTGCCAGCTCACCAAAGGGACAGGGGGCAGGGTCACCCCTCCACTTT
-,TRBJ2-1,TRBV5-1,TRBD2,CASSLAVLAHNEQFF,TGCGCCAGCAGCTTGGCAGTACTAGCGCACAATGAGCAGTTCTTC
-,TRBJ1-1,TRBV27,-,CASSLYSGRTEAFF,TGTGCCAGCAGTTTATACTCAGGCCGCACTGAAGCTTTCTTT
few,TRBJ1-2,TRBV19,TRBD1,CASSFRGRGELGGYTF,TGTGCCAGTAGTTTCAGGGGGCGCGGAGAACTGGGTGGCTACACCTTC